The clone carrying this TCR beta chain has only one observation. The antigen remains unidentified. When sampled, the donors appeared nominally healthy, though they likely had unrecorded immune exposures. The sample originates from a study of cytomegalovirus exposure and HLA in healthy donors. Study results and limitations: Several top significant clusters appeared, in a later analysis, to be linked to common viral pathogens.

Germline values: CDR1 LGHNA, CDR2 YSLEER. The length of the CDR3 is 17 residues. V lost 1 base and J 1 base, leaving 14 bases between the germline ends. PCR used 60 Vbeta primers and 13 Jbeta primers. Assay: immunoSEQ multiplex PCR; the TCRdb copy retains only in-frame clones and omits some. The sample has some 110,000 clones, roughly 73% seen once. Sample: PBMCs. This chain uses TRBV4-3 with TRBJ1-5, with D maybe TRBD1 (6 bases). The sequence was obtained from a woman aged 40 to 49 in good health and CMV-seropositive. This CDR3 is CASSQGPRGASNQPQHF. The DNA of the CDR3 is TGCGCCAGCAGCCAAGGGCCTCGGGGGGCGAGCAATCAGCCCCAGCATTTT.